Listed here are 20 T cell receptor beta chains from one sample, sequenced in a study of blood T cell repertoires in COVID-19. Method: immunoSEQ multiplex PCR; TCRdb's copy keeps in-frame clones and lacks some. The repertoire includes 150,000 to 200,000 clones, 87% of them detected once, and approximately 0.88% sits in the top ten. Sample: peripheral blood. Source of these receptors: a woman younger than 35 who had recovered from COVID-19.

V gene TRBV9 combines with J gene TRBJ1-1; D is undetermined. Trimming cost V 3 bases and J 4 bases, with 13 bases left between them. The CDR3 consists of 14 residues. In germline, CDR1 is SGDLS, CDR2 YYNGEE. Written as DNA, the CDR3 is TGTGCCAGCAGCGCCGAGTCTGATTCCACTGAAGCTTTCTTT. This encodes CASSAESDSTEAFF.

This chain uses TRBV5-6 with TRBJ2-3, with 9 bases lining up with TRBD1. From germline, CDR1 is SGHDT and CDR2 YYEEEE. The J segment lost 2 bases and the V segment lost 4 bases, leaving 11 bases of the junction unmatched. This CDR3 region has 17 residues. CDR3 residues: CASSPRTRDRDTDTQYF. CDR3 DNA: TGTGCCAGCAGCCCACGGACCCGGGACAGGGACACAGATACGCAGTATTTT.

The CDR3 loop reads CASRPILALSSYNEQFF. The CDR3 DNA sequence: TGTGCCAGCAGGCCCATTCTAGCCCTGAGCTCCTACAATGAGCAGTTCTTC. The chain links TRBV7-2 to TRBJ2-1, with D tentatively TRBD2 (5 bases). With 6 bases removed from V and 0 bases from J, the gap between germline ends came to 18 bases. The CDR3 spans 17 residues. CDR1 SGHTA and CDR2 FQGNSA come from the germline V gene.

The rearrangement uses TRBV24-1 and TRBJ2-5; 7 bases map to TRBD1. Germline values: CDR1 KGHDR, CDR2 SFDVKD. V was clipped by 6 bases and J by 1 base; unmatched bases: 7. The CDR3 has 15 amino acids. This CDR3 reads CATSTGEGSQETQYF. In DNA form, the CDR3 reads TGTGCCACCAGTACAGGGGAAGGCTCCCAAGAGACCCAGTACTTC.

Written as DNA, the CDR3 is TGCGCCAGCAGCCGGGGAGATACGCAGTATTTT. It specifies CASSRGDTQYF. The gene calls are TRBV5-1 and TRBJ2-3; perhaps TRBD2 as D (5 bases). Germline lookup yields CDR1 SGHRS and CDR2 YFSETQ. CDR3 length equals 11 residues. V was cut by 4 bases and J by 5 bases, with 5 bases left in between.

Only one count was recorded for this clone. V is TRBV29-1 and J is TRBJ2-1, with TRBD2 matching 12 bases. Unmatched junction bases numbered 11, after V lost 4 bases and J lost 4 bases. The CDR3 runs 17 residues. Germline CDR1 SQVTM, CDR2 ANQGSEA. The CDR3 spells CSVVFSSGRGGYNEQFF. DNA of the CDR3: TGCAGCGTTGTTTTTTCTAGCGGGAGGGGAGGGTACAATGAGCAGTTCTTC.

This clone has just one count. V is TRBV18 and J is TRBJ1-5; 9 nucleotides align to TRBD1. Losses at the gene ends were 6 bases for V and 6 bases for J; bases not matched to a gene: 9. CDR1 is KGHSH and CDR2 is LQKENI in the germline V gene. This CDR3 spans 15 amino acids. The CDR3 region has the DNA TGTGCCAGCTCGGGAACAGGGGGCGCGGGTCAGCCCCAGCATTTT. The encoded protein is CASSGTGGAGQPQHF. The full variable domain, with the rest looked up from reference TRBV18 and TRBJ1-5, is NAGVMQNPRHLVRRRGQEARLRCSPMKGHSHVYWYRQLPEEGLKFMVYLQKENIIDESGMPKERFSAEFPKEGPSILRIQQVVRGDSAAYFCASSGTGGAGQPQHFGDGTRLSIL.

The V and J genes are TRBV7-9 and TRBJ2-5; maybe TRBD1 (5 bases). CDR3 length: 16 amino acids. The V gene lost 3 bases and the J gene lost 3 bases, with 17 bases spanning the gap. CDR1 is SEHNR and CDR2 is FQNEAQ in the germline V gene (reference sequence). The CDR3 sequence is CASSFGELQEKETQYF. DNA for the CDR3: TGTGCCAGCAGCTTCGGAGAGCTACAGGAGAAAGAGACCCAGTACTTC.

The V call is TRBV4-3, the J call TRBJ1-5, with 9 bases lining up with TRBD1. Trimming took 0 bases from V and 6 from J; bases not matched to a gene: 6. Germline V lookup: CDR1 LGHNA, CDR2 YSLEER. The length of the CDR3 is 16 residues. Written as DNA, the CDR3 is TGCGCCAGCAGCCAAGATTGGGACAGGGTGAGTCAGCCCCAGCATTTT. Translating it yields CASSQDWDRVSQPQHF.

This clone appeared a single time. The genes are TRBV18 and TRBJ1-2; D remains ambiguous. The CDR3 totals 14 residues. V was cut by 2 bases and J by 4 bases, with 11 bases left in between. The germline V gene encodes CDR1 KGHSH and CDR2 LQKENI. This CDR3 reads CASSPKEAAYGYTF. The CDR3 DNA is TGTGCCAGCTCACCAAAGGAGGCCGCCTATGGCTACACCTTC.

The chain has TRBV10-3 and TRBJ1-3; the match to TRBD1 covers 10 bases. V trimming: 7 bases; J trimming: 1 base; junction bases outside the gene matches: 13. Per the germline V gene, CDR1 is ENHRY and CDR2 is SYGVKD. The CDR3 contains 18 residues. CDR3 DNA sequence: TGTGCCATCATACCGGGACAGGGGACGAGTAGGTCTGGAAACACCATATATTTT. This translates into CAIIPGQGTSRSGNTIYF.

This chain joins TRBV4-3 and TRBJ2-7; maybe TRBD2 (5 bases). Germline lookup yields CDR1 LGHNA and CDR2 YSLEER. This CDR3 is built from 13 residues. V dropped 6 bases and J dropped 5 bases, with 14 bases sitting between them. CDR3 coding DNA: TGCGCCAGCAGGGGAGAGGTTTCGGACGAGCAGTACTTC. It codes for CASRGEVSDEQYF.

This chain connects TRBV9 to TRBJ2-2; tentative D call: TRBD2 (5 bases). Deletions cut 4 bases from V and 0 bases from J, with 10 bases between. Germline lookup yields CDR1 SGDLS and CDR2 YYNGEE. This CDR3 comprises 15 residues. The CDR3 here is CASSSMTTNTGELFF. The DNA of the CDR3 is TGTGCCAGCAGCTCTATGACTACGAACACCGGGGAGCTGTTTTTT.

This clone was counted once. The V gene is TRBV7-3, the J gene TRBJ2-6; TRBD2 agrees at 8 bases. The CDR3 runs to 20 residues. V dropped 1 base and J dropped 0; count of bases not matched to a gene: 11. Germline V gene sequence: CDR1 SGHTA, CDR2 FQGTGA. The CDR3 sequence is CASSLNGRVAGFSGANVLTF. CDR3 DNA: TGTGCCAGCAGCTTAAACGGGCGGGTAGCGGGGTTCTCTGGGGCCAACGTCCTGACTTTC. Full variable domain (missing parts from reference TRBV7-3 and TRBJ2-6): GAGVSQTPSNKVTEKGKYVELRCDPISGHTALYWYRQSLGQGPEFLIYFQGTGAADDSGLPNDRFFAVRPEGSVSTLKIQRTERGDSAVYLCASSLNGRVAGFSGANVLTFGAGSRLTVL.

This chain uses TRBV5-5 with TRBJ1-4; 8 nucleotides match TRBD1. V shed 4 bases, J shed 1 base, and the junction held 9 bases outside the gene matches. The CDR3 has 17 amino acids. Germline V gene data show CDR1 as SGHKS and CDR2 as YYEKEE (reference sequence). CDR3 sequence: CASSLTGASVTNEKLFF. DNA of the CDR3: TGTGCCAGCAGCCTGACAGGGGCGAGTGTAACTAATGAAAAACTGTTTTTT. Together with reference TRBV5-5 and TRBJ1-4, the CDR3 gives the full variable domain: DAGVTQSPTHLIKTRGQQVTLRCSPISGHKSVSWYQQVLGQGPQFIFQYYEKEERGRGNFPDRFSARQFPNYSSELNVNALLLGDSALYLCASSLTGASVTNEKLFFGSGTQLSVL.

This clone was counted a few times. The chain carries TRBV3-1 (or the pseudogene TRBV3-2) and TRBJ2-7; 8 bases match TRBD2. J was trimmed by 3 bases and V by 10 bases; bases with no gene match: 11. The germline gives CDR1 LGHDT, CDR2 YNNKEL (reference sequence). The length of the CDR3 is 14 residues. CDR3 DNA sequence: TGTGCCAACCAGACTAGCGAGCTAAGCTACGAGCAGTACTTC. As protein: CANQTSELSYEQYF.

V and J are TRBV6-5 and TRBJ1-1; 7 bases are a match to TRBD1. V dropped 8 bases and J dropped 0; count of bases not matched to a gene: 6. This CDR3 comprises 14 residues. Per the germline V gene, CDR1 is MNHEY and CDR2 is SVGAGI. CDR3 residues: CASLKDRLNTEAFF. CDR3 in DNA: TGTGCCAGCCTCAAGGACAGGTTGAACACTGAAGCTTTCTTT.

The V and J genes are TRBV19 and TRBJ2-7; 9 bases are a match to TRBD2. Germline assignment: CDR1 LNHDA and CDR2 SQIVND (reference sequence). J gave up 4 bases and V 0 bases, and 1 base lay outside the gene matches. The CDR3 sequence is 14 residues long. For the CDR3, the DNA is TGTGCCAGTAGTATAGATCTAGCGGGGTACGAGCAGTACTTC. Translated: CASSIDLAGYEQYF. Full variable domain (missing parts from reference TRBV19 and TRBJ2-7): DGGITQSPKYLFRKEGQNVTLSCEQNLNHDAMYWYRQDPGQGLRLIYYSQIVNDFQKGDIAEGYSVSREKKESFPLTVTSAQKNPTAFYLCASSIDLAGYEQYFGPGTRLTVT.

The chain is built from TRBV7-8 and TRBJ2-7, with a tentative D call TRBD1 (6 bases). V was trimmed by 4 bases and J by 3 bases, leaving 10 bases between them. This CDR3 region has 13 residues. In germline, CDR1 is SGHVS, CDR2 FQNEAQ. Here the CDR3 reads CASSSGHNYEQYF. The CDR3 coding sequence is TGTGCCAGCAGCTCGGGACATAACTACGAGCAGTACTTC.

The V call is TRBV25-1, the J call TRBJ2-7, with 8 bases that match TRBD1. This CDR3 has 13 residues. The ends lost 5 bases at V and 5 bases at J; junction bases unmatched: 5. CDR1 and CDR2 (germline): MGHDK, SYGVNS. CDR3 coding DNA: TGTGCCAGCAGTTCAGGGGGCATCGACGAGCAGTACTTC. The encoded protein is CASSSGGIDEQYF.